This TCR beta chain originates from a study of cytomegalovirus exposure and HLA in healthy donors. Amplification used 60 Vbeta primers and 13 Jbeta primers. Assay used: immunoSEQ multiplex PCR; TCRdb lists only in-frame clones, some missing. The profile shows 110,000 to 150,000 clones, around 76% of them singletons. The CDR3 is 15 residues long. V was clipped by 2 bases and J by 4 bases, with 15 bases between them. CDR1 is MNHEY, CDR2 SMNVEV, per germline (reference sequence). On this clone itself: Its antigen is unknown.

The study's findings and limits: Reports indicated that the classifier achieved high specificity and sensitivity in diagnosing cytomegalovirus status. 164 TCR beta chains were listed as cytomegalovirus-associated.

The rearrangement uses TRBV27 and TRBJ2-7; unclear D gene. Sequencing used PBMCs. The sequence derives from a male donor in good health and CMV-seronegative. The chain's CDR3 is CASSLQARNRYEQYF. CDR3 sequence (DNA): TGTGCCAGCAGTTTACAGGCCCGCAATCGGTACGAGCAGTACTTC.